One and the same sample provided the 22 T cell receptor beta chains below, sequenced in a study of Ad26.COV2.S vaccination and SARS-CoV-2 variants. Data came from immunoSEQ multiplex PCR; TCRdb stores just in-frame clones and leaves some out. The sample holds about 350,000 clones, approximately 90% seen once. The specimen was peripheral blood, collected after recovery from COVID-19. The receptors stem from a human donor who had recovered from COVID-19.

The J gene is TRBJ2-7, the V gene TRBV7-3, with 9 bases identical to TRBD2. The CDR3 covers 15 residues. V lost 4 bases, J lost 2 bases, and 6 bases stayed unmatched. Germline loops: CDR1 SGHTA, CDR2 FQGTGA. The CDR3 coding sequence is TGTGCCAGCAGCTCCTCTAGCGGGACACCCTACGAGCAGTACTTC. It is translated as CASSSSSGTPYEQYF.

The rearrangement links TRBV6-5 to TRBJ2-1; D gene uncertain. Germline lookup yields CDR1 MNHEY and CDR2 SVGAGI. This CDR3 spans 11 amino acids. Trimming shortened V by 7 bases and J by 12 bases, and 13 bases separated the two germline ends. The CDR3 here is CASTNKPGQFF. DNA of the CDR3: TGTGCCAGCACCAATAAGCCAGGGCAGTTCTTC.

The chain recombines TRBV13 with TRBJ1-1, with D possibly matching TRBD1 (5 bases). The V end lost 1 base, the J end lost 0 bases, and 12 bases lay between the germline ends. Germline loops: CDR1 PRHDT, CDR2 FYEKMQ (reference sequence). The CDR3 is 16 amino acids. In nucleotides, the CDR3 is TGTGCCAGCAGCTTAGAGTATGGGGCTTTGAACACTGAAGCTTTCTTT. Residues: CASSLEYGALNTEAFF.

The rearrangement joins TRBV5-1 to TRBJ2-5, with no clear D. Trimming removed 1 base at V and 1 base at J, with 11 bases between. CDR3 length: 15 amino acids. Germline V gives CDR1 SGHRS, CDR2 YFSETQ. This CDR3 reads CASSLNPAGQETQYF. Here the CDR3 DNA reads TGCGCCAGCAGCTTGAATCCCGCCGGCCAAGAGACCCAGTACTTC.

This clone was found once. This chain connects TRBV6-4 to TRBJ1-2; a weak D match, TRBD1 (5 bases). CDR3 size: 13 residues. V lost 4 bases and J lost 4, with 10 bases in between. Germline V gene sequence: CDR1 MRHNA, CDR2 SNTAGT. This CDR3 reads CASSGQGGYGYTF. The CDR3, as DNA: TGTGCCAGCAGTGGGCAGGGTGGCTATGGCTACACCTTC.

The chain has TRBV7-9 and TRBJ2-3; TRBD1 or TRBD2 may be the D gene (5 bases each). This CDR3 is 16 amino acids long. Trimming pared 6 bases from V and 5 bases from J, leaving 21 bases between. The germline V gene has CDR1 SEHNR and CDR2 FQNEAQ (reference sequence). CDR3 protein: CASRRDLRGIGDTQYF. The CDR3 DNA is TGTGCCAGCAGGAGGGACCTACGGGGAATTGGAGATACGCAGTATTTT.

CDR3 residues: CASTMTWSGGYTF. Here the CDR3 DNA reads TGTGCCAGTACCATGACCTGGAGTGGAGGCTACACCTTC. The rearrangement joins TRBV19 to TRBJ1-2; D ambiguous. Germline V gene lookup returns CDR1 LNHDA and CDR2 SQIVND (reference sequence). CDR3 length equals 13 residues. V lost 7 bases, J lost 8 bases, and 17 bases lay in between.

In the case of this clone: Other DNA sequences within the sample encode an identical CDR3. The V gene is TRBV12-3 or TRBV12-4, the J gene TRBJ1-1, with D unclear. V dropped 3 bases and J dropped 2 bases, with 7 bases sitting between them. The CDR3 spans 13 residues. DNA for the CDR3: TGTGCCAGCAGTTTCAGTCAAAACACTGAAGCTTTCTTT. Translating gives CASSFSQNTEAFF.

The chain recombines TRBV5-8 with TRBJ2-7; D is unresolved. The germline V gene encodes CDR1 SGHTS and CDR2 YDEGEE. The CDR3 sequence is 17 residues long. V lost 0 bases to trimming and J lost 0 bases, with 16 bases between them. The CDR3 coding sequence is TGTGCCAGCAGCTTGGGGTTGGGCAGGACGACCTCCTACGAGCAGTACTTC. Protein sequence: CASSLGLGRTTSYEQYF.

The chain has TRBV18 and TRBJ1-5; weak D call: TRBD1 (5 bases). CDR3 length: 14 residues. The germline V gene has CDR1 KGHSH and CDR2 LQKENI. Trimming removed 3 bases at V and 3 bases at J, with 9 bases between. CDR3 in amino acids: CASSPDSTNQPQHF. CDR3 DNA sequence: TGTGCCAGCTCACCTGACAGTACCAATCAGCCCCAGCATTTT.

V is TRBV15 and J is TRBJ2-2; no reliable D call. The germline CDR1 and CDR2 sequences are LNHNV and YYDKDF (reference sequence). This CDR3 region has 12 residues. V was cut by 4 bases and J by 6 bases, with 6 bases left in between. CDR3 bases: TGTGCCACCAGCACGGGCCCCGGGGAGCTGTTTTTT. Amino acid sequence: CATSTGPGELFF.

The chain is built from TRBV7-2 and TRBJ2-1, with 12 positions matching TRBD2. CDR1 SGHTA and CDR2 FQGNSA come from the germline V gene. V was clipped by 6 bases and J by 8 bases; unmatched bases: 17. This CDR3 is built from 18 residues. As DNA, the CDR3 is TGTGCCAGCAGTCCGTACCCTAGCGGGGGGGCCGGTACCCATGAGCAGTTCTTC. Amino acid sequence: CASSPYPSGGAGTHEQFF.

This chain links TRBV5-4 with TRBJ2-2; 10 bases are a match to TRBD1. CDR3 size: 15 residues. The trim removed 3 bases at V and 5 bases at J, leaving 4 bases unmatched. CDR1 is SGHNT and CDR2 is YYREEE in the germline V gene (reference sequence). In DNA form, the CDR3 reads TGTGCCAGCAGCTCCCGGACAGGGGGGACCGGGGAGCTGTTTTTT. Its protein product is CASSSRTGGTGELFF.

This chain joins TRBV20-1 and TRBJ2-7, with D perhaps TRBD1 or TRBD2 (5 bases each). With 7 bases removed from V and 4 bases from J, the gap between germline ends came to 11 bases. This CDR3 has 11 amino acids. Germline values: CDR1 DFQATT, CDR2 SNEGSKA (reference sequence). CDR3 sequence: CSGVGDYEQYF. The DNA for the CDR3 is TGCAGTGGGGTGGGGGATTACGAGCAGTACTTC.

The CDR3 bases are TGTGCCAGCAGCGTAGCTGCAGAGGGCGGGAGGGAGCAGTACTTC. Protein: CASSVAAEGGREQYF. The chain joins TRBV9 to TRBJ2-7; TRBD2 agrees at 8 bases. This CDR3 has 15 amino acids. The V segment lost 0 bases and the J segment 7 bases; nucleotides outside the gene matches: 9. CDR1 and CDR2 from the germline V gene are SGDLS and YYNGEE.

This rearrangement joins TRBV10-1 to TRBJ2-3, with D perhaps TRBD1 or TRBD2 (6 bases each). Trimming removed 3 bases at V and 3 bases at J, with 16 bases between. From germline, CDR1 is WNHNN and CDR2 SYGVQD (reference sequence). This CDR3 is 16 amino acids long. The CDR3 spells CASSDRGPVLTDTQYF. DNA of the CDR3: TGCGCCAGCAGTGACCGGGGGCCAGTCCTTACAGATACGCAGTATTTT.

This CDR3 reads CASSLDLSGGGRTEAFF. The CDR3 DNA sequence: TGTGCCAGCAGCTTAGATCTAAGTGGAGGGGGGAGGACTGAAGCTTTCTTT. The chain joins TRBV11-2 to TRBJ1-1, with a tentative D call TRBD1 (6 bases). Germline V gives CDR1 SGHAT, CDR2 FQNNGV. V gave up 0 bases and J gave up 5 bases, with 19 bases separating them. The CDR3 spans 17 residues.

The V call is TRBV6-5, the J call TRBJ2-3, with 9 bases identical to TRBD1. J lost 3 bases, V lost 4 bases, and 5 bases had no gene match. This CDR3 contains 15 residues. Germline V gene sequence: CDR1 MNHEY, CDR2 SVGAGI. The CDR3 loop is CASSFRDRVTDTQYF. The CDR3, as DNA: TGTGCCAGCAGTTTCCGGGACAGGGTAACAGATACGCAGTATTTT.

This clone was picked up one time. The rearrangement joins TRBV6-6 to TRBJ1-2; D is perhaps TRBD1 (6 bases). Germline V gene lookup returns CDR1 MNHNY and CDR2 SVGAGI (reference sequence). CDR3 length equals 16 residues. Trimming pared 0 bases from V and 6 bases from J, leaving 17 bases between. CDR3 DNA sequence: TGTGCCAGCAGTTACTCGGAAGGGGGGAAACCCCATGGCTACACCTTC. Translating gives CASSYSEGGKPHGYTF.

This clone appeared a single time. As DNA, the CDR3 is TGTGCCAGCAGCCAATCCCAGGGTAGTATCTACGAGCAGTACTTC. Protein: CASSQSQGSIYEQYF. The rearrangement links TRBV16 to TRBJ2-7, with D possibly being TRBD1 (5 bases). CDR1 is KGHSY, CDR2 FQNENV, per germline. Trimming pared 0 bases from V and 3 bases from J, leaving 12 bases between. This CDR3 comprises 15 residues.

V is TRBV9 and J is TRBJ1-5, with a tentative D call TRBD1 (5 bases). The ends were cut back, 0 bases at V and 4 bases at J, with 11 bases in the middle. The length of the CDR3 is 15 residues. Per germline, CDR1 SGDLS and CDR2 YYNGEE. The CDR3 reads CASSVGGVANQPQHF. Written as DNA, the CDR3 is TGTGCCAGCAGCGTAGGAGGGGTTGCAAATCAGCCCCAGCATTTT.

The rearrangement links TRBV27 to TRBJ2-7; D assignment may be TRBD1 or TRBD2 (5 bases each). The CDR3 runs to 14 residues. The V end lost 0 bases, the J end lost 3 bases, and 9 bases lay between the germline ends. Germline V gene lookup returns CDR1 MNHEY and CDR2 SMNVEV (reference sequence). CDR3 region: CASSLSRGHYEQYF. CDR3 in DNA: TGTGCCAGCAGTTTATCACGGGGCCACTACGAGCAGTACTTC.